The 10 T cell receptor beta chains below come from one sample, sequenced in a study of PD-1 blockade in classical Hodgkin lymphoma. Sequencing was performed with immunoSEQ multiplex PCR; in TCRdb, only in-frame clones are kept and a portion is missing. This sample yields 25,000 to 30,000 clones, of which more than 60% are seen a single time; 0.5% to 0.7% belongs to the top ten. As for time point: cycle 4 day 1 (C4D1), after 6 weeks of nivolumab. All patients experienced relapse after autologous stem cell transplantation, and brentuximab vedotin exposure was variable. Starting with thawed PBMCs, CD4+ T cells were purified by magnetic negative selection. The sequenced sample was CD4+ T cells from blood, obtained before the fourth cycle of nivolumab. The receptors shown here come from a human donor with classical Hodgkin lymphoma.

The chain couples TRBV10-2 to TRBJ2-7, with D possibly matching TRBD2 (6 bases). The CDR3 sequence is 13 residues long. Germline V gives CDR1 WSHSY, CDR2 SAAADI. With 2 bases removed from V and 4 bases from J, the gap between germline ends came to 9 bases. CDR3 coding DNA: TGCGCCAGCAGTGAGGCGGGACCTTACGAGCAGTACTTC. The encoded protein is CASSEAGPYEQYF.

The rearrangement joins TRBV6-5 to TRBJ2-7; weak D call: TRBD1 (6 bases). The CDR3 sequence is 14 residues long. Trimming pared 5 bases from V and 3 bases from J, leaving 14 bases between. From germline, CDR1 is MNHEY and CDR2 SVGAGI. CDR3 sequence reads: CASSHQGPNYEQYF. In DNA, the CDR3 is TGTGCCAGCAGTCACCAGGGGCCCAACTACGAGCAGTACTTC.

In this sample, this clone turned up a few times. The genes are TRBV7-8 and TRBJ2-7; TRBD2 matches at 7 bases. Germline V gene lookup returns CDR1 SGHVS and CDR2 FQNEAQ. The CDR3 totals 15 residues. Trimming at V came to 1 base and at J to 2 bases, leaving 5 bases not matched to a gene. The CDR3, as DNA: TGTGCCAGCAGCTTAGGGCTAGCGGTTGCCTACGAGCAGTACTTC. This sequence encodes CASSLGLAVAYEQYF.

The rearrangement joins TRBV21-1 to TRBJ1-2. TRBV21-1 is reported as a pseudogene. This CDR3 comprises 14 residues. CDR3 sequence reads: CASSTEKASCGYTF. In nucleotides, the CDR3 is TGTGCCAGCAGCACCGAGAAAGCGTCCTGTGGCTACACCTTC.

This chain joins TRBV6-1 and TRBJ2-7, with D possibly being TRBD1 (6 bases). The CDR3 totals 14 residues. Germline-derived CDR1 and CDR2 are MNHNS and SASEGT. Trimming removed 2 bases at V and 7 bases at J, with 15 bases between. CDR3 sequence: CASSEPNRVREQYF. In nucleotides, the CDR3 is TGTGCCAGCAGTGAACCGAACAGGGTGCGGGAGCAGTACTTC.

The chain couples TRBV2 to TRBJ2-3; TRBD1 matches 9 bases. The CDR3 loop spans 14 amino acids. Germline values: CDR1 SNHLY, CDR2 FYNNEI. V was clipped by 5 bases and J by 4 bases; unmatched bases: 4. The CDR3 DNA reads as TGTGCCAGCAGTTGGGACAGGGAGGCAGATACGCAGTATTTT. It specifies CASSWDREADTQYF. The full variable domain, with the rest looked up from reference TRBV2 and TRBJ2-3, is EPEVTQTPSHQVTQMGQEVILRCVPISNHLYFYWYRQILGQKVEFLVSFYNNEISEKSEIFDDQFSVERPDGSNFTLKIRSTKLEDSAMYFCASSWDREADTQYFGPGTRLTVL.

The chain joins TRBV10-2 to TRBJ2-5; D may match TRBD1 or TRBD2 (6 bases each). This CDR3 has 15 amino acids. V shed 3 bases and J shed 5 bases, with 16 bases lying between them. Germline-derived CDR1 and CDR2 are WSHSY and SAAADI. CDR3 sequence: CASSEHGGSRETQYF. The CDR3 DNA follows: TGCGCCAGCAGTGAACACGGGGGCTCAAGGGAGACCCAGTACTTC.

The sample holds a few counts of this clone. V gene TRBV6-5 combines with J gene TRBJ1-2; possible D gene TRBD1, 6 bases. From germline, CDR1 is MNHEY and CDR2 SVGAGI. The CDR3 has 15 amino acids. Trimming cost V 2 bases and J 6 bases, with 16 bases left between them. Here the CDR3 reads CASSYGWTARHGYTF. The CDR3 DNA reads as TGTGCCAGCAGTTACGGGTGGACAGCCAGACATGGCTACACCTTC.

The chain links TRBV9 to TRBJ1-2, with 9 positions matching TRBD1. This CDR3 region has 14 residues. V dropped 0 bases and J dropped 5; count of bases not matched to a gene: 2. Germline assignment: CDR1 SGDLS and CDR2 YYNGEE. CDR3 residues: CASSVADRGYGYTF. In DNA form, the CDR3 reads TGTGCCAGCAGCGTAGCGGACAGGGGTTATGGCTACACCTTC.

The V gene is TRBV28, the J gene TRBJ2-3; 8 positions match TRBD1. The V gene's germline CDR1 is MDHEN and CDR2 SYDVKM. The CDR3 has 18 amino acids. V lost 4 bases, J lost 0 bases, and 12 bases stayed unmatched. The CDR3 DNA is TGTGCCAGCAGTTACGCCCCCGGGACAGGAGCTAGCACAGATACGCAGTATTTT. Its translation: CASSYAPGTGASTDTQYF.